The T cell receptor beta chain described here comes from a study of beta chain features in type 1 diabetes. The wider study: Sorted cells, 90 million to 120 million in number, were examined across all samples.

What was sequenced were expressed TCRB transcripts, since all of the isolated RNA had been reverse transcribed. Measured with immunoSEQ multiplex PCR; TCRdb has only the in-frame clones, and not every one. The sample lists around 430,000 clones; 30% were seen once. This clone was observed once. The target antigen is unknown. Naive, central memory, regulatory and stem cell-like memory cells within the CD4+ compartment were sorted using CD45RO/CCR7/CD25/CD127/CD95/CD27. Study-wide results and limits: PCR might favor shorter templates, equally in patients and controls.

CDR3 length: 15 amino acids. Germline values: CDR1 LNHDA, CDR2 SQIVND (reference sequence). Trimming took 5 bases from V and 8 from J, leaving 18 bases between them. This receptor was taken from a young man in good health. The V and J genes are TRBV19 and TRBJ1-4; a weak D match, TRBD1 (5 bases). The sample taken for sequencing was naive CD4+ T cells from blood. This chain's CDR3 is CASSPSRGRSEKLFF. CDR3 DNA: TGTGCCAGTAGTCCCTCGAGGGGACGATCAGAAAAACTGTTTTTT.